This T cell receptor (beta chain) came from a study of radiotherapy plus CTLA-4 blockade in lung cancer. Whole-study results and caveats: In blood, after radiotherapy plus ipilimumab, tumor-derived TCR clones expanded. Strongest reported response predictors: early blood clone changes and post-radiation interferon-beta.

The study gave focal radiation plus ipilimumab CTLA-4 blockade to patients with chemo-refractory metastatic non-small-cell lung cancer. Germline V gene lookup returns CDR1 SGHTA and CDR2 FQGNSA. This CDR3 has 15 residues. Trimming took 3 bases from V and 6 from J; bases not matched to a gene: 7. Turning to this clone: Its target is not known.

The protocol was immunoSEQ multiplex PCR, while the TCRdb copy is restricted to in-frame clones and leaves out a portion. The table records roughly 120,000 clones, roughly 86% of them present only once. The receptor comes from a human donor with non-small cell lung cancer that progressed on radiotherapy plus ipilimumab. Some clones in this sample may be carry-over from other donors' samples. This rearrangement joins TRBV7-2 to TRBJ1-5; 8 nucleotides match TRBD1. The source was peripheral blood, collected from a patient treated with radiotherapy plus ipilimumab. CDR3 residues: CASSFQGARGQPQHF. DNA for the CDR3: TGTGCCAGCAGCTTCCAGGGGGCGCGAGGTCAGCCCCAGCATTTT.